Shown below are 18 T cell receptor beta chains from a single sample sequenced in a study of T cell repertoires in cytomegalovirus infection. TCRdb ran MiXCR on the reads and lists one entry per CDR3 protein. Of roughly 100,000 distinct CDR3 sequences detected, about 15% appear once; the ten largest clones hold around 8.2%. The specimen sequenced was PBMCs. These receptors were obtained from a human donor in good health (CMV status not recorded). Some clones in this sample may be carry-over from other donors' samples.

The rearrangement links TRBV7-6 to TRBJ2-1; no clear D. Germline assignment: CDR1 SGHVS and CDR2 FNYEAQ. The ends were cut back, 3 bases at V and 13 bases at J, with 19 bases in the middle. The CDR3 spans 14 residues. The CDR3 DNA reads TGTGCCAGCAGCTTGGGCATTTCGGATGGACCCCAGTTCTTC. This sequence encodes CASSLGISDGPQFF. The variable domain in full, completed from reference TRBV7-6 and TRBJ2-1, reads GAGVSQSPRYKVTKRGQDVALRCDPISGHVSLYWYRQALGQGPEFLTYFNYEAQQDKSGLPNDRFSAERPEGSISTLTIQRTEQRDSAMYRCASSLGISDGPQFFGPGTRLTVL.

This clonotype came up a few times. This sequence joins TRBV5-1 and TRBJ2-7; 14 positions match TRBD2. CDR1 and CDR2 from the germline V gene are SGHRS and YFSETQ. V trimming: 4 bases; J trimming: 7 bases; junction bases outside the gene matches: 16. This CDR3 has 18 residues. This CDR3 reads CASSPLGLAGAGGEEQYF. In DNA form, the CDR3 reads TGCGCCAGCAGCCCCCTGGGACTAGCGGGGGCCGGGGGGGAGGAGCAGTACTTC.

The chain couples TRBV6-5 to TRBJ1-3, with D possibly matching TRBD1 (6 bases). The length of the CDR3 is 14 residues. Germline-derived CDR1 and CDR2 are MNHEY and SVGAGI. Trimming cost V 6 bases and J 4 bases, with 13 bases left between them. The CDR3 protein is CASSRQAAGNTIYF. The CDR3 coding sequence is TGTGCCAGCAGCAGACAGGCCGCCGGAAACACCATATATTTT.

V gene TRBV2 combines with J gene TRBJ1-5; 9 bases fit TRBD1. The CDR3 is 15 amino acids. Trimming at V came to 5 bases and at J to 6 bases, leaving 8 bases not matched to a gene. Germline CDR1 SNHLY, CDR2 FYNNEI. CDR3 nucleotides: TGTGCCAGCAGTACTCCGGGACAGGGCCCTCAGCCCCAGCATTTT. It codes for CASSTPGQGPQPQHF.

This clonotype has just a few counts. This chain links TRBV6-4 with TRBJ2-3, with a weak D call TRBD1 (6 bases). Germline-derived CDR1 and CDR2 are MRHNA and SNTAGT. This CDR3 has 16 residues. Trimming shortened V by 3 bases and J by 0 bases, and 13 bases separated the two germline ends. The CDR3: CASSEEDSASTDTQYF. In nucleotides, the CDR3 is TGTGCCAGCAGTGAAGAGGACAGTGCTAGCACAGATACGCAGTATTTT.

This clonotype was counted ten times or more. V is TRBV11-2 and J is TRBJ2-5; D perhaps matches TRBD2 (5 bases). Per the germline V gene, CDR1 is SGHAT and CDR2 is FQNNGV. This CDR3 has 14 amino acids. The germline V and J ends were trimmed by 6 bases and 3 bases, with 14 bases remaining between them. In nucleotides, the CDR3 is TGTGCCAGCAGGCGTGCCAGCGGCGAAGAGACCCAGTACTTC. The encoded protein is CASRRASGEETQYF.

The V call is TRBV10-3, the J call TRBJ2-2; D call uncertain. The CDR3 is 15 residues long. CDR1 and CDR2 (germline): ENHRY, SYGVKD. Between the trimmed V and J ends, which lost 10 bases and 1 base, there was a span of 16 bases. In DNA, the CDR3 is TGTGCCACCCAGTCTCAGGATCAGAACACCGGGGAGCTGTTTTTT. Amino acid sequence: CATQSQDQNTGELFF.

This clonotype has ten or more counts. In DNA, the CDR3 is TGTGCCAGCAGCCCCCTGGCGGGAGGATACAATGAGCAGTTCTTC. Protein: CASSPLAGGYNEQFF. This chain connects TRBV7-6 to TRBJ2-1, with 8 positions matching TRBD2. V shed 5 bases and J 4 bases; nucleotides not matched to a gene: 7. CDR3 size: 15 residues. Germline values: CDR1 SGHVS, CDR2 FNYEAQ.

This clonotype was observed many times. The chain uses TRBV7-2 and TRBJ1-2; no reliable D call. Germline CDR1 is SGHTA and CDR2 is FQGNSA. The CDR3 is 15 residues long. V lost 3 bases and J lost 0, with 11 bases in between. The CDR3 loop is CASSLAQRTNYGYTF. The DNA of the CDR3 is TGTGCCAGCAGCTTGGCCCAACGGACTAACTATGGCTACACCTTC. The whole variable domain, filled in from reference TRBV7-2 and TRBJ1-2, reads GAGVSQSPSNKVTEKGKDVELRCDPISGHTALYWYRQSLGQGLEFLIYFQGNSAPDKSGLPSDRFSAERTGGSVSTLTIQRTQQEDSAVYLCASSLAQRTNYGYTFGSGTRLTVV.

This clonotype has ten or more counts. The rearrangement links TRBV7-2 to TRBJ1-5; possibly TRBD1 for D (5 bases). The germline V gene has CDR1 SGHTA and CDR2 FQGNSA. CDR3 length equals 17 residues. V was cut by 0 bases and J by 0 bases, with 12 bases left in between. This chain's CDR3 is CASSLAGRGYSNQPQHF. The CDR3 DNA reads TGTGCCAGCAGCTTAGCGGGGCGGGGTTATAGCAATCAGCCCCAGCATTTT.

This clonotype has ten or more counts. The rearrangement uses TRBV2 and TRBJ1-4; D is undetermined. Germline loops: CDR1 SNHLY, CDR2 FYNNEI. V shed 7 bases and J shed 5 bases, with 8 bases lying between them. This CDR3 is 12 amino acids long. In DNA, the CDR3 is TGTGCCAGCAAAGGTCCCAATGAAAAACTGTTTTTT. This gives the protein CASKGPNEKLFF.

This clonotype was seen at least ten times. The chain is built from TRBV7-6 and TRBJ2-1; D is possibly TRBD2 (5 bases). Per the germline V gene, CDR1 is SGHVS and CDR2 is FNYEAQ. The CDR3 covers 13 residues. V was pared by 1 base and J by 10 bases, with 11 bases between. The CDR3 DNA reads as TGTGCCAGCAGCTTAGGGACTCAAGACGAGCAGTTCTTC. Protein: CASSLGTQDEQFF. The whole variable domain, remainder taken from reference TRBV7-6 and TRBJ2-1, is GAGVSQSPRYKVTKRGQDVALRCDPISGHVSLYWYRQALGQGPEFLTYFNYEAQQDKSGLPNDRFSAERPEGSISTLTIQRTEQRDSAMYRCASSLGTQDEQFFGPGTRLTVL.

Ten or more counts support this clonotype. The chain joins TRBV7-9 to TRBJ2-1, with D perhaps matching TRBD2 (5 bases). Trimming left V 1 base short and J 1 base short, with 8 bases between. CDR1 is SEHNR, CDR2 FQNEAQ, per germline (reference sequence). CDR3 size: 15 residues. The CDR3 here is CASSLDGNSYNEQFF. In DNA form, the CDR3 reads TGTGCCAGCAGCTTAGACGGGAATTCCTACAATGAGCAGTTCTTC.

The CDR3 DNA follows: TGCAGTGCTTCTACCCGACGGGGCTCCTACAATGAGCAGTTCTTC. Translated, it gives CSASTRRGSYNEQFF. The J gene is TRBJ2-1, the V gene TRBV20-1; D perhaps matches TRBD2 (5 bases). The CDR3 is made up of 15 amino acids. The V end was cut by 5 bases, the J end by 0 bases, with 14 bases between. Germline lookup yields CDR1 DFQATT and CDR2 SNEGSKA (reference sequence).

This clonotype turned up a few times. V usage is TRBV28 and J usage is TRBJ2-4; TRBD2 agrees at 7 bases. V was pared by 1 base and J by 8 bases, with 2 bases of the junction left unmatched. CDR1 and CDR2 from the germline V gene are MDHEN and SYDVKM. The CDR3 length is 13 residues. Here the CDR3 reads CASSLSGRDIQYF. The CDR3 bases are TGTGCCAGCAGTTTATCGGGGAGGGACATTCAGTACTTC.

This clonotype came up many times. V gene TRBV7-2 combines with J gene TRBJ2-1, with 7 bases identical to TRBD1. The V gene end was trimmed by 1 base and the J gene end by 4 bases; junction bases not matched to a gene: 13. This CDR3 is built from 18 residues. Germline V gives CDR1 SGHTA, CDR2 FQGNSA. The CDR3 DNA follows: TGTGCCAGCAGCTTAGGCACAATGAGGGGGCGAGGGTACAATGAGCAGTTCTTC. It is translated as CASSLGTMRGRGYNEQFF.

The chain couples TRBV7-3 to TRBJ2-1; possibly TRBD1 for D (6 bases). CDR1 and CDR2 from the germline V gene are SGHTA and FQGTGA. CDR3 length: 13 amino acids. V lost 5 bases and J 9 bases, leaving 14 bases between the germline ends. Here the CDR3 reads CASSPTGSFEQFF. For the CDR3, the DNA is TGTGCCAGCAGCCCTACAGGGTCCTTTGAGCAGTTCTTC. The variable domain in full, completed from reference TRBV7-3 and TRBJ2-1, reads GAGVSQTPSNKVTEKGKYVELRCDPISGHTALYWYRQSLGQGPEFLIYFQGTGAADDSGLPNDRFFAVRPEGSVSTLKIQRTERGDSAVYLCASSPTGSFEQFFGPGTRLTVL.

This clonotype has at least ten counts. The chain employs TRBV7-2 and TRBJ2-3; 9 bases agree with TRBD2. The germline V gene encodes CDR1 SGHTA and CDR2 FQGNSA. This CDR3 has 14 amino acids. V shed 4 bases and J 1 base; nucleotides not matched to a gene: 0. The DNA of the CDR3 is TGTGCCAGCAGCTCTAGCGGGGGCACAGATACGCAGTATTTT. This gives the protein CASSSSGGTDTQYF.